This TCR beta chain came from a study of cytomegalovirus exposure and HLA in healthy donors. Overall study: An earlier analysis found 95 million to 140 million unique TCR beta sequences from around 180 million T cells. Study results and caveats: Presence/absence comparisons presumed near-even sequencing depth among donors. Cytomegalovirus status was reportedly diagnosed by the classifier with high specificity and sensitivity.

Trimming pared 0 bases from V and 2 bases from J, leaving 7 bases between. Germline CDR1 LNHNV, CDR2 YYDKDF (reference sequence). This CDR3 spans 14 amino acids. Remarks on this clone: What it recognizes is unknown.

PCR was performed using 60 Vbeta and 13 Jbeta primers. The method was immunoSEQ multiplex PCR; TCRdb's version includes in-frame clones alone and lacks a portion of them. Counted here are 140,000 to 150,000 clones, nearly 85% occurring once; the ten biggest clones make up roughly 3.4%. V and J are TRBV15 and TRBJ1-1; D gene uncertain. The sequence was obtained from a male donor in good health and CMV-seronegative. The sequenced material came from PBMCs. The CDR3 region is CATSRDLSNTEAFF. CDR3 nucleotides: TGTGCCACCAGCAGAGATTTGAGCAACACTGAAGCTTTCTTT.